This T cell receptor beta chain is drawn from a study of control samples from healthy donors and cancer patients (TCRdb year 2020). Points on this clone: Its antigen remains unidentified. No much larger clonotype is one base removed from it; base qualities were not supplied.

Library prep was done by the immunoSEQ multiplex PCR assay. TCRdb stores this immuneACCESS table with in-frame sequences only. Part of the clones is absent; in the studies checked, under half of the shortfall reflects unresolved V genes, and no reason is known for the rest. The sample includes 30,000 or so clones, with roughly 85% observed a single time. The ten biggest clones cover approximately 4% of the sample. V is pared back by 6 bases and J by 3 bases, with 18 bases lying between the germline termini. Counted from cysteine to phenylalanine, this CDR3 has 15 amino acids. Only CDR3 DNA remains: 45 bases, in frame from the first base. CDR1 and CDR2 were assigned from the germline V gene as MNHEY and SVGAGI.

The TCR comes from a female donor with melanoma. The chain uses TRBV6-5 and TRBJ2-7, with a tentative D gene TRBD1 over 6 matching bases. Source material: formalin-fixed, paraffin-embedded tissue. The DNA is as follows: TGTGCCAGCAGGAATGAACCGACAGGCTACTACGAGCAGTACTTC. This encodes CASRNEPTGYYEQYF.